These 19 T cell receptor beta chains originate from one sample sequenced in a study of OX40 agonist ivuxolimab in advanced cancers. Method: immunoSEQ multiplex PCR; TCRdb's copy keeps in-frame clones and lacks some. The sample consists of around 76,000 clones, nearly 95% of them appearing once. The specimen was CD4+ or CD8+ T cells sorted from blood, collected in a trial of the OX40 agonist ivuxolimab. The source of these receptors is an adult with an advanced solid tumor such as melanoma, head and neck, liver or kidney cancer.

This chain connects TRBV19 to TRBJ2-6; D may be TRBD2 (5 bases). The CDR3 runs 15 residues. V lost 9 bases, J lost 4 bases, and 16 bases lay in between. Germline V lookup: CDR1 LNHDA, CDR2 SQIVND (reference sequence). CDR3 sequence reads: CASSKRVYGANVLTF. CDR3 nucleotides: TGTGCCAGCTCCAAGAGGGTGTACGGGGCCAACGTCCTGACTTTC.

The chain employs TRBV5-6 and TRBJ2-7, with 9 bases aligning to TRBD2. J was trimmed by 1 base and V by 2 bases; bases with no gene match: 1. The CDR3 is made up of 14 amino acids. From germline, CDR1 is SGHDT and CDR2 YYEEEE. CDR3 sequence (DNA): TGTGCCAGCAGCTTCGCGGGGGGGTCCTACGAGCAGTACTTC. The encoded protein is CASSFAGGSYEQYF.

V usage is TRBV20-1 and J usage is TRBJ2-3; tentative D call: TRBD1 (6 bases). The germline V and J ends were trimmed by 6 bases and 10 bases, with 11 bases remaining between them. CDR1 is DFQATT, CDR2 SNEGSKA, per germline (reference sequence). The CDR3 has 10 residues. DNA for the CDR3: TGCAGTGCCTGGGACATGGCGCAGTATTTT. It encodes CSAWDMAQYF.

This chain uses TRBV21-1 with TRBJ2-7; the D segment call TRBD2 is taken from the table without a DNA check. TRBV21-1 is deemed a pseudogene. This CDR3 spans 14 amino acids. Written as DNA, the CDR3 is TGTGCCAGCAGCAGCCGGGAAAGGCTTTACGAGCAGTACTTC. Protein: CASSSRERLYEQYF.

The chain is built from TRBV18 and TRBJ2-7; no clear D. This CDR3 is 15 amino acids long. Trimming took 3 bases from V and 3 from J, leaving 15 bases between them. Germline V gene lookup returns CDR1 KGHSH and CDR2 LQKENI. Written as DNA, the CDR3 is TGTGCCAGCTCACCCACTCCGGGCACTTACTACGAGCAGTACTTC. It translates to CASSPTPGTYYEQYF.

The gene calls are TRBV6-1 and TRBJ2-3, with a weak D call TRBD1 (6 bases). Germline assignment: CDR1 MNHNS and CDR2 SASEGT. The V end lost 1 base, the J end lost 2 bases, and 16 bases lay between the germline ends. The CDR3 is 17 residues long. CDR3 in DNA: TGTGCCAGCAGTGAAGAAGAAGGGGGATACTACACAGATACGCAGTATTTT. Residues: CASSEEEGGYYTDTQYF.

Written as DNA, the CDR3 is TGTGCCAGTAGTCCCCTACCAGGGGGCGCAGTCTACGAGCAGTACTTC. Amino acid sequence: CASSPLPGGAVYEQYF. J is TRBJ2-7 and V is TRBV19; 8 nucleotides line up with TRBD1. CDR1 and CDR2 from the germline V gene are LNHDA and SQIVND (reference sequence). The trim removed 5 bases at V and 3 bases at J, leaving 12 bases unmatched. The CDR3 is made up of 16 amino acids. Looking up the rest from reference TRBV19 and TRBJ2-7 gives the full variable domain: DGGITQSPKYLFRKEGQNVTLSCEQNLNHDAMYWYRQDPGQGLRLIYYSQIVNDFQKGDIAEGYSVSREKKESFPLTVTSAQKNPTAFYLCASSPLPGGAVYEQYFGPGTRLTVT.

The chain recombines TRBV4-3 with TRBJ2-7; TRBD1 is a possible D gene (6 bases). Per germline, CDR1 LGHNA and CDR2 YSLEER. The ends were cut back, 1 base at V and 1 base at J, with 8 bases in the middle. This CDR3 has 14 residues. CDR3 region: CASSQGRGSYEQYF. CDR3 in DNA: TGCGCCAGCAGCCAAGGTAGGGGGTCCTACGAGCAGTACTTC.

V gene TRBV9 combines with J gene TRBJ2-2, with 10 bases identical to TRBD2. V was clipped by 0 bases and J by 0 bases; unmatched bases: 5. This CDR3 contains 18 residues. The V gene's germline CDR1 is SGDLS and CDR2 YYNGEE. In DNA form, the CDR3 reads TGTGCCAGCAGCGTAGAGGTTAGCGGGAGGCCGAACACCGGGGAGCTGTTTTTT. It specifies CASSVEVSGRPNTGELFF.

The rearrangement uses TRBV29-1 and TRBJ1-1; D is undetermined. The CDR3 spans 10 residues. Looked up from germline, CDR1 is SQVTM and CDR2 is ANQGSEA. Trimming left V 8 bases short and J 0 bases short, with 4 bases between. CDR3 protein: CSTVNTEAFF. The DNA of the CDR3 is TGCAGCACAGTGAACACTGAAGCTTTCTTT.

The gene calls are TRBV7-2 and TRBJ2-4; D is possibly TRBD1 (5 bases). CDR3 length equals 15 residues. The germline gives CDR1 SGHTA, CDR2 FQGNSA. The germline V and J ends were trimmed by 5 bases and 7 bases, with 18 bases remaining between them. CDR3 amino acids: CASSQGPPQENIQYF. In DNA form, the CDR3 reads TGTGCCAGCAGCCAGGGCCCGCCCCAGGAGAACATTCAGTACTTC.

The genes are TRBV9 and TRBJ2-1; TRBD2 agrees at 8 bases. The CDR3 contains 14 residues. Per the germline V gene, CDR1 is SGDLS and CDR2 is YYNGEE. With V trimmed by 0 bases and J by 6 bases, 2 bases remained unmatched. The CDR3 region is CASSVAGGANEQFF. The CDR3 DNA reads TGTGCCAGCAGCGTAGCGGGAGGGGCCAATGAGCAGTTCTTC.

The rearrangement links TRBV4-1 to TRBJ2-1, with D perhaps TRBD1 (6 bases). Looked up from germline, CDR1 is MGHRA and CDR2 is YSYEKL. The V end was cut by 1 base, the J end by 4 bases, with 14 bases between. This CDR3 region has 16 residues. The CDR3, as DNA: TGCGCCAGCAGCCAAGCGGGGACAACCGATTACAATGAGCAGTTCTTC. Translating gives CASSQAGTTDYNEQFF.

V gene TRBV29-1 combines with J gene TRBJ2-1, with 15 bases lining up with TRBD2. Germline V gene sequence: CDR1 SQVTM, CDR2 ANQGSEA. J lost 6 bases, V lost 7 bases, and 4 bases had no gene match. The CDR3 has 14 amino acids. In DNA, the CDR3 is TGCAGCGGGGGACTAGCGGGAGGCTTCAATGAGCAGTTCTTC. Amino acids: CSGGLAGGFNEQFF.

The chain combines TRBV28 with TRBJ2-7; 7 nucleotides match TRBD1. CDR3 length: 14 amino acids. The germline V gene encodes CDR1 MDHEN and CDR2 SYDVKM. The V and J ends lost 9 bases and 3 bases, in that order; junction bases with no gene match: 11. CDR3 residues: CASIRDSLNYEQYF. The CDR3 DNA reads TGTGCCAGTATCCGGGACAGCTTAAACTACGAGCAGTACTTC.

V gene TRBV25-1 combines with J gene TRBJ2-7, with a tentative D call TRBD1 (8 bases). Trimming removed 6 bases at V and 0 bases at J, with 15 bases between. This CDR3 region has 15 residues. In germline, CDR1 is MGHDK, CDR2 SYGVNS. The CDR3 nucleotides are TGTGCCAGCAGACAGGGGGGGACGAGCTCCTACGAGCAGTACTTC. Protein sequence: CASRQGGTSSYEQYF.

The chain couples TRBV5-1 to TRBJ1-1; TRBD1 matches at 9 bases. J gave up 1 base and V 4 bases, and 5 bases lay outside the gene matches. This CDR3 is 15 amino acids long. Germline V gene lookup returns CDR1 SGHRS and CDR2 YFSETQ. The CDR3 loop reads CASSAGQGGNTEAFF. The CDR3 nucleotides read TGCGCCAGCAGCGCGGGACAGGGAGGGAACACTGAAGCTTTCTTT.

This chain links TRBV12-5 with TRBJ1-1, with D possibly being TRBD1 (5 bases). Trimming left V 3 bases short and J 5 bases short, with 22 bases between. CDR3 length equals 17 residues. The germline V gene encodes CDR1 LGHNT and CDR2 FRNRAP. CDR3 sequence: CASGFFLPQGGETEAFF. The CDR3 nucleotides are TGTGCTAGTGGTTTTTTTCTCCCCCAGGGCGGAGAAACTGAAGCTTTCTTT.

This rearrangement joins TRBV28 to TRBJ1-5; D gene ambiguous. Germline CDR1 MDHEN, CDR2 SYDVKM. V lost 3 bases and J lost 4, with 10 bases in between. The CDR3 runs 14 residues. As DNA, the CDR3 is TGTGCCAGCAGTTTGGCGGCGGGAAATCAGCCCCAGCATTTT. This codes for CASSLAAGNQPQHF.